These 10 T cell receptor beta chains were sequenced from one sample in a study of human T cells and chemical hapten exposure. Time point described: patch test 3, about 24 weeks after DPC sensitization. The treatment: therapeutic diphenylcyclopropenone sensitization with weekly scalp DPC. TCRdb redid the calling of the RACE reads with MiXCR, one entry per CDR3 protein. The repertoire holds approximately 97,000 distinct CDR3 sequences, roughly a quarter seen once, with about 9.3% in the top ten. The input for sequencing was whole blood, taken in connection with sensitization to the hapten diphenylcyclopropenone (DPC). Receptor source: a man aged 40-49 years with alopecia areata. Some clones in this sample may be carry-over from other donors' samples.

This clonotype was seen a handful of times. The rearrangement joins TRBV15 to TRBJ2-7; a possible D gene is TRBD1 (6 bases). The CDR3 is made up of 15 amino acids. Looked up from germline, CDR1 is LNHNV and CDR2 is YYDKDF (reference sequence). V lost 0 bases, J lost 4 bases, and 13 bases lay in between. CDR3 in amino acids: CATSREGAPRYEQYF. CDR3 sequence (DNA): TGTGCCACCAGCAGAGAGGGGGCCCCCCGATACGAGCAGTACTTC. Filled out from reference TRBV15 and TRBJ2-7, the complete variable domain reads DAMVIQNPRYQVTQFGKPVTLSCSQTLNHNVMYWYQQKSSQAPKLLFHYYDKDFNNEADTPDNFQSRRPNTSFCFLDIRSPGLGDTAMYLCATSREGAPRYEQYFGPGTRLTVT.

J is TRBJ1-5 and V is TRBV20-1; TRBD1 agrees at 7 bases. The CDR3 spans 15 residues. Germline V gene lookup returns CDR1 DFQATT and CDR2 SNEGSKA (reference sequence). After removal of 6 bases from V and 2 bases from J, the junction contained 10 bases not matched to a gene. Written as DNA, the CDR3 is TGCAGTGCGTTGGACAGGAACCGCGGCAATCAGCCCCAGCATTTT. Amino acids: CSALDRNRGNQPQHF.

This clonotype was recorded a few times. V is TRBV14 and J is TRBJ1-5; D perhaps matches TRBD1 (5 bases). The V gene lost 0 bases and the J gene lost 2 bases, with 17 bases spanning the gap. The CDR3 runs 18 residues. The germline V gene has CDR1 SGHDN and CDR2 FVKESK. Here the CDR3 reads CASSQEAGTAIGNQPQHF. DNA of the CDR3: TGTGCCAGCAGCCAAGAAGCGGGGACGGCTATAGGCAATCAGCCCCAGCATTTT.

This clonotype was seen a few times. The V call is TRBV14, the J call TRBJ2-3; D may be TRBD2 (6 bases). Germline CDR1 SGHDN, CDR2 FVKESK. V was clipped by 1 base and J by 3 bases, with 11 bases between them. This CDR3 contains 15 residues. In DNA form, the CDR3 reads TGTGCCAGCAGCCAAGCGGGAGCTAAGACAGATACGCAGTATTTT. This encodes CASSQAGAKTDTQYF. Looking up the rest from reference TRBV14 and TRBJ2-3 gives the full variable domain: EAGVTQFPSHSVIEKGQTVTLRCDPISGHDNLYWYRRVMGKEIKFLLHFVKESKQDESGMPNNRFLAERTGGTYSTLKVQPAELEDSGVYFCASSQAGAKTDTQYFGPGTRLTVL.

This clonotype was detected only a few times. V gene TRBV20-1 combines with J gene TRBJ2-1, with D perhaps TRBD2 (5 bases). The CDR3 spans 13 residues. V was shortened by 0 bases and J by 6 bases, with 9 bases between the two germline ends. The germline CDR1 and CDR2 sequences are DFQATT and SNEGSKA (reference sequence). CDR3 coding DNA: TGCAGTGCTAGAGATTCACTAGGCAATGAGCAGTTCTTC. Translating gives CSARDSLGNEQFF.

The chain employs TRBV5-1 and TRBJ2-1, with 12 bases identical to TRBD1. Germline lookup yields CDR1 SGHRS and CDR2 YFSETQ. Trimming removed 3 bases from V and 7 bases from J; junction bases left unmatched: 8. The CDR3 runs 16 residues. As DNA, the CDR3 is TGCGCCAGCAGCTCCACCGGGACAGGGGGCATGAATGAGCAGTTCTTC. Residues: CASSSTGTGGMNEQFF.

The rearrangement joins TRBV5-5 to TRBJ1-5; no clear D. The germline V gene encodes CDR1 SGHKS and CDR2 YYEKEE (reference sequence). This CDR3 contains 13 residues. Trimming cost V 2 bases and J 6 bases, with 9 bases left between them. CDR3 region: CASSLTVGQPQHF. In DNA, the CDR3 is TGTGCCAGCAGCTTAACGGTCGGTCAGCCCCAGCATTTT.

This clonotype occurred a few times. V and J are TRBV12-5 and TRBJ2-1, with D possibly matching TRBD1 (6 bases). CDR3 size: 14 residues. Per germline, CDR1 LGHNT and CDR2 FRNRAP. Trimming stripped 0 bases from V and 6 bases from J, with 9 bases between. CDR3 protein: CASGLVEGGNEQFF. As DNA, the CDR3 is TGTGCTAGTGGTTTGGTAGAAGGGGGCAATGAGCAGTTCTTC.

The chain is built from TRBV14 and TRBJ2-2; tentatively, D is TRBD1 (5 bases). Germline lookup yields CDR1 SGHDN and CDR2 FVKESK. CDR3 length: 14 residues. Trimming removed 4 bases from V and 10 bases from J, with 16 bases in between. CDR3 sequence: CASSPDGWGEELFF. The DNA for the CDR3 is TGTGCCAGCAGCCCGGATGGTTGGGGCGAGGAGCTGTTTTTT.

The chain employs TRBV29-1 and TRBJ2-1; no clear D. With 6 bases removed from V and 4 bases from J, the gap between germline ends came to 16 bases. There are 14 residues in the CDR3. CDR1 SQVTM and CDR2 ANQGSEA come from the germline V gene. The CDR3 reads CSVTKGHGYNEQFF. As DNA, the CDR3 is TGCAGCGTGACGAAGGGCCATGGGTACAATGAGCAGTTCTTC.